This T cell receptor beta chain derives from a study of T cell repertoires in cytomegalovirus infection. This clonotype has at least ten counts. TCRdb re-called the reads through MiXCR, storing one row per CDR3 protein. The sample consists of 510,000 or so distinct CDR3 sequences, more than 25% of them appearing once. Germline V gene sequence: CDR1 SGHTA, CDR2 FQGNSA. CDR3 length: 15 amino acids. V shed 1 base and J shed 3 bases, with 9 bases lying between them. The clonotype originates from a human donor in good health (CMV status not recorded). Some clones in this sample may be carry-over from other donors' samples. Material for sequencing was PBMCs. This chain connects TRBV7-2 to TRBJ1-4, with no clear D. The CDR3 sequence: CASSLGPVPNEKLFF. The CDR3 DNA reads as TGTGCCAGCAGCTTAGGGCCAGTTCCTAATGAAAAACTGTTTTTT.